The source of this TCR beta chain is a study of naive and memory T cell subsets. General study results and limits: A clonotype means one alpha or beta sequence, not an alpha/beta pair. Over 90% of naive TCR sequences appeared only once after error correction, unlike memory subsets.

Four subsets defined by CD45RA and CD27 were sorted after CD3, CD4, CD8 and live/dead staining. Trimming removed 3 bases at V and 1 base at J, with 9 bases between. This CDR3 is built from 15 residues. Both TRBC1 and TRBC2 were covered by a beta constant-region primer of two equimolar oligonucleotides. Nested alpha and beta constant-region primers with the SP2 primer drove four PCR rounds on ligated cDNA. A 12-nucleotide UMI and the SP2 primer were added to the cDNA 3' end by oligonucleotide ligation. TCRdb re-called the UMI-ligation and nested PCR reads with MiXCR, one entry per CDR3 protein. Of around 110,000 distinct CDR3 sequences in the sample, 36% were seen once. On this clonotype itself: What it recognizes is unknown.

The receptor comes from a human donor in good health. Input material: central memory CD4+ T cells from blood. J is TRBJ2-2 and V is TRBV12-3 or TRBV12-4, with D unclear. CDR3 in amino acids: CASSFVGLNTGELFF. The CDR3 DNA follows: TGTGCCAGCAGTTTCGTGGGGTTGAACACCGGGGAGCTGTTTTTT.